This T cell receptor (beta chain) originates from a study of blood T cell repertoires in COVID-19. Profiled with immunoSEQ multiplex PCR; TCRdb holds only in-frame clones, not every one. The table lists some 87,000 clones, over 80% of them singletons. Trimming cost V 5 bases and J 0 bases; bases outside gene matches: 10. The CDR3 sequence is 17 residues long. The V gene's germline CDR1 is MNHEY and CDR2 SVGEGT. The V and J genes are TRBV6-2 or TRBV6-3 and TRBJ1-3, with 7 bases lining up with TRBD1. What was sequenced was peripheral blood. This receptor was taken from a woman aged 70-85 years with active or convalescent COVID-19. The CDR3 DNA reads as TGTGCCAGCAGTAGCACACAGGGGATGAGCTCTGGAAACACCATATATTTT. Residues: CASSSTQGMSSGNTIYF.